These T cell receptor beta chains were read from a single sample in a study of T cell responses to AZD1222 COVID-19 vaccine. Data came from immunoSEQ multiplex PCR; TCRdb stores just in-frame clones and leaves some out. The sample has roughly 120,000 clones, about 90% seen once. The sequencing here drew on peripheral blood, taken on day 0 of AZD1222 vaccination. The source is an adult in good health. CDR3s include the opening cysteine and the closing phenylalanine or tryptophan. Each record gives: clone size, D gene, CDR3 length, V gene, J gene, CDR3 DNA, CDR3 protein. The D gene is left open where the match is weak. Rows may omit the clone size; those that give it use once, few, many or a size class.

size: .; D: TRBD2; length: 16; V: TRBV4-1; J: TRBJ2-1; DNA: TGCGCCAGCACCGCCCTTGGGAGCGGGAGGGCCCATGAGCAGTTCTTC; CDR3: CASTALGSGRAHEQFF
size: .; D: .; length: 12; V: TRBV25-1; J: TRBJ1-3; DNA: TGTGCCAGCAGCCGACAGGGAAACACCATATATTTT; CDR3: CASSRQGNTIYF
size: .; D: .; length: 16; V: TRBV5-5; J: TRBJ2-2; DNA: TGTGCCAGCAGCTTGAATTGGGGGGCGGGCACCGGGGAGCTGTTTTTT; CDR3: CASSLNWGAGTGELFF
size: .; D: TRBD1; length: 13; V: TRBV2; J: TRBJ2-7; DNA: TGTGCCAGCAGGGGGGACAGGGGGCGAGAGCAGTACTTC; CDR3: CASRGDRGREQYF
size: medium-sized; D: TRBD1; length: 16; V: TRBV19; J: TRBJ1-3; DNA: TGTGCCAGTAGTGCGGGACAGCCAGCCTCTGGAAACACCATATATTTT; CDR3: CASSAGQPASGNTIYF
size: .; D: .; length: 15; V: TRBV7-9; J: TRBJ1-4; DNA: TGTGCCAGCAGTCCACGATTTGGACAGCCTGAAAAACTGTTTTTT; CDR3: CASSPRFGQPEKLFF
size: .; D: TRBD1; length: 13; V: TRBV29-1; J: TRBJ1-1; DNA: TGCAGCGTTACTACAGGGGAAGGGGCTGAAGCTTTCTTT; CDR3: CSVTTGEGAEAFF
size: .; D: TRBD1; length: 14; V: TRBV7-9; J: TRBJ1-1; DNA: TGTGCCAGCAGCCGGCAGGGGGGGAACACTGAAGCTTTCTTT; CDR3: CASSRQGGNTEAFF
size: .; D: .; length: 14; V: TRBV29-1; J: TRBJ2-5; DNA: TGCAGCGTTGAAGATCGCAGGGGGAGGGAGACCCAGTACTTC; CDR3: CSVEDRRGRETQYF
size: .; D: .; length: 14; V: TRBV5-4; J: TRBJ1-1; DNA: TGTGCCAGCAGCTTGGGCGGAATGAACACTGAAGCTTTCTTT; CDR3: CASSLGGMNTEAFF
size: .; D: .; length: 15; V: TRBV28; J: TRBJ2-3; DNA: TGTGCCAGCAGTTTCCGCCGGGACAATTCAGATACGCAGTATTTT; CDR3: CASSFRRDNSDTQYF
size: few; D: TRBD1; length: 14; V: TRBV18; J: TRBJ2-7; DNA: TGTGCCAGCTCATCCCGGGACAGGGTGTACGAGCAGTACTTC; CDR3: CASSSRDRVYEQYF
size: .; D: TRBD2; length: 17; V: TRBV3-1/TRBV3-2; J: TRBJ2-3; DNA: TGTGCCAGCAGCCTCAGGTCTCTAGCGGGGGGATCAGATACGCAGTATTTT; CDR3: CASSLRSLAGGSDTQYF
size: .; D: TRBD2; length: 17; V: TRBV24-1; J: TRBJ2-7; DNA: TGTGCCACCAGTGATTCCCCTCCCCGGACTAGCAGCAACGAGCAGTACTTC; CDR3: CATSDSPPRTSSNEQYF
size: .; D: TRBD1; length: 14; V: TRBV5-5; J: TRBJ1-2; DNA: TGTGCCAGCAGCTTGGGACAGGGGGAACATGGCTACACCTTC; CDR3: CASSLGQGEHGYTF
size: .; D: .; length: 14; V: TRBV6-5; J: TRBJ1-2; DNA: TGTGCCAGCAGTCAATGGACAACCAACTATGGCTACACCTTC; CDR3: CASSQWTTNYGYTF
size: once; D: .; length: 11; V: TRBV11-2; J: TRBJ2-7; DNA: TGTGCCAGCAGCTTCCATTACGAGCAGTACTTC; CDR3: CASSFHYEQYF
size: .; D: .; length: 14; V: TRBV19; J: TRBJ1-2; DNA: TGTGCCAGTAGTATACGGGGACTCGACTATGGCTACACCTTC; CDR3: CASSIRGLDYGYTF
size: .; D: .; length: 16; V: TRBV27; J: TRBJ1-3; DNA: TGTGCCAGCAGTATGGGAACAGGGTTTTCTGGAAACACCATATATTTT; CDR3: CASSMGTGFSGNTIYF
size: .; D: .; length: 12; V: TRBV28; J: TRBJ1-6; DNA: TGTGCCAGCAGTTTAGGGCGGCGGGCCCTCCACTTT; CDR3: CASSLGRRALHF
size: .; D: .; length: 15; V: TRBV19; J: TRBJ1-5; DNA: TGTGCCAGTACCCGGGGCGACCATAGCAATCAGCCCCAGCATTTT; CDR3: CASTRGDHSNQPQHF
size: .; D: .; length: 13; V: TRBV13; J: TRBJ1-2; DNA: TGTGCCAGCAGCTTAAGGACGGGCTATGGCTACACCTTC; CDR3: CASSLRTGYGYTF
size: .; D: .; length: 16; V: TRBV7-8; J: TRBJ2-2; DNA: TGTGCCAGCAGCGACAGACCTAGACTGAACACCGGGGAGCTGTTTTTT; CDR3: CASSDRPRLNTGELFF
size: .; D: .; length: 14; V: TRBV9; J: TRBJ2-7; DNA: TGTGCCAGCAGCGTAGGGCACAGGGCCTACGAGCAGTACTTC; CDR3: CASSVGHRAYEQYF
size: .; D: .; length: 15; V: TRBV15; J: TRBJ2-1; DNA: TGTGCCACCAGCAGAGATTCACACCCCTACAATGAGCAGTTCTTC; CDR3: CATSRDSHPYNEQFF
size: .; D: TRBD1; length: 12; V: TRBV28; J: TRBJ2-7; DNA: TGTGCCAGCAGTTTGTACAGGGGCGAGCAGTACTTC; CDR3: CASSLYRGEQYF
size: few; D: TRBD2; length: 15; V: TRBV11-3; J: TRBJ2-1; DNA: TGTGCCAGCAGCTTAGAGGGCCAGGGAGGGAATGAGCAGTTCTTC; CDR3: CASSLEGQGGNEQFF
size: .; D: .; length: 11; V: TRBV7-9; J: TRBJ2-7; DNA: TGTGCCAGCAGCTCAACCTACGAGCAGTACTTC; CDR3: CASSSTYEQYF
size: .; D: .; length: 13; V: TRBV5-1; J: TRBJ1-5; DNA: TGCGCCAGCAGCTTGGGGGGGGCCCAGCCCCAGCATTTT; CDR3: CASSLGGAQPQHF
size: .; D: .; length: 13; V: TRBV19; J: TRBJ1-6; DNA: TGTGCCAGTAGTATCCTGGGGGGTTCACCCCTCCACTTT; CDR3: CASSILGGSPLHF
size: .; D: TRBD2; length: 16; V: TRBV18; J: TRBJ2-5; DNA: TGTGCCAGCTCACCACCGCTAGCGGGAACGGTAGAGACCCAGTACTTC; CDR3: CASSPPLAGTVETQYF
size: few; D: TRBD1; length: 12; V: TRBV6-6; J: TRBJ1-2; DNA: TGTGCCAGCAGTGCAGGGGGCGAAGGCTACACCTTC; CDR3: CASSAGGEGYTF
size: .; D: TRBD2; length: 16; V: TRBV7-9; J: TRBJ2-7; DNA: TGTGCCAGCACCCTCCTAGTAGCGGGGGGAAGCACCGAGCAGTACTTC; CDR3: CASTLLVAGGSTEQYF
size: .; D: TRBD1; length: 14; V: TRBV30; J: TRBJ1-6; DNA: TGTGCCTATCTCGGCAGGGGGTGGGATTCACCCCTCCACTTT; CDR3: CAYLGRGWDSPLHF
size: few; D: TRBD1; length: 18; V: TRBV3-1/TRBV3-2; J: TRBJ2-7; DNA: TGTGCCAGCAGCCAAGGTTTCCCGGGACAGGGGCGCCCCTACGAGCAGTACTTC; CDR3: CASSQGFPGQGRPYEQYF
size: .; D: TRBD2; length: 13; V: TRBV27; J: TRBJ2-7; DNA: TGTGCCAGCAGTCCCCGGGGGGGCCACGAGCAGTACTTC; CDR3: CASSPRGGHEQYF
size: .; D: TRBD2; length: 14; V: TRBV9; J: TRBJ2-7; DNA: TGTGCCAGCAGCAGGACTAGCGGATCCTACGAGCAGTACTTC; CDR3: CASSRTSGSYEQYF
size: .; D: TRBD2; length: 15; V: TRBV7-3; J: TRBJ2-1; DNA: TGTGCCAGCAGCCAGAGCGGGAGCACCTACAATGAGCAGTTCTTC; CDR3: CASSQSGSTYNEQFF
size: .; D: .; length: 12; V: TRBV19; J: TRBJ2-2; DNA: TGTGCCAGTAGTATTTTGGGCGGGGAGCTGTTTTTT; CDR3: CASSILGGELFF
size: .; D: .; length: 13; V: TRBV6-4; J: TRBJ1-6; DNA: TGTGCCAGCAGGACGGGTAGGGGTGCACCCCTCCACTTT; CDR3: CASRTGRGAPLHF
size: .; D: TRBD1; length: 16; V: TRBV2; J: TRBJ2-7; DNA: TGTGCCAGCAGTCGTCGCCGGGACAGGGATTCCTACGAGCAGTACTTC; CDR3: CASSRRRDRDSYEQYF
size: .; D: .; length: 15; V: TRBV7-9; J: TRBJ2-7; DNA: TGTGCCAGCAGCTTAAGGAGACAGGGAGGTGACGAGCAGTACTTC; CDR3: CASSLRRQGGDEQYF
size: .; D: TRBD1; length: 16; V: TRBV9; J: TRBJ2-2; DNA: TGTGCCAGCAGCGTCTTAGGACAGGGGGCTCAAGGGGAGCTGTTTTTT; CDR3: CASSVLGQGAQGELFF
size: .; D: TRBD1; length: 13; V: TRBV12-3/TRBV12-4; J: TRBJ1-2; DNA: TGTGCCAGCAGTCAAACACAGGGGCATGGCTACACCTTC; CDR3: CASSQTQGHGYTF
size: .; D: TRBD1; length: 15; V: TRBV30; J: TRBJ2-2; DNA: TGTGCCTGGAGCCCGGGACAGGGGAGCACCGGGGAGCTGTTTTTT; CDR3: CAWSPGQGSTGELFF
size: .; D: .; length: 13; V: TRBV23-1; J: TRBJ2-7; DNA: TGCGCCAGCAGTGCGGGACCACCCTCGGGGCGGTACTTC; CDR3: CASSAGPPSGRYF
size: .; D: .; length: 14; V: TRBV5-6; J: TRBJ2-7; DNA: TGTGCCAGCAGCTTGAGGGGGGTGTCCTACGAGCAGTACTTC; CDR3: CASSLRGVSYEQYF
size: .; D: .; length: 12; V: TRBV7-9; J: TRBJ2-7; DNA: TGTGCCAGCAGCTTAGGCGTTTACGAGCAGTACTTC; CDR3: CASSLGVYEQYF
size: .; D: TRBD1; length: 14; V: TRBV27; J: TRBJ2-7; DNA: TGTGCCAGCAGTTGGGGACAGAGCTCCTACGAGCAGTACTTC; CDR3: CASSWGQSSYEQYF
size: .; D: TRBD2; length: 15; V: TRBV11-3; J: TRBJ2-1; DNA: TGTGCCAGCAGCTTAGGCATTGGACTAGCGGGAGATCAGTTCTTC; CDR3: CASSLGIGLAGDQFF
size: .; D: .; length: 13; V: TRBV9; J: TRBJ2-7; DNA: TGTGCCAGCAGCATTGGACCGAGCTACGAGCAGTACTTC; CDR3: CASSIGPSYEQYF
size: once; D: .; length: 13; V: TRBV7-8; J: TRBJ1-4; DNA: TGTGCCACCGAGGACGGGAATAATGAAAAACTGTTTTTT; CDR3: CATEDGNNEKLFF
size: .; D: .; length: 13; V: TRBV30; J: TRBJ1-1; DNA: TGTGCCTCAGGGGAAAATATGAACACTGAAGCTTTCTTT; CDR3: CASGENMNTEAFF
size: .; D: .; length: 16; V: TRBV9; J: TRBJ1-3; DNA: TGTGCCAGCAGCGTAGACCCCGTGGGGGCTGGAAACACCATATATTTT; CDR3: CASSVDPVGAGNTIYF
size: .; D: .; length: 13; V: TRBV28; J: TRBJ2-7; DNA: TGTGCCACCGGGGTCGTTTATGATTACGAGCAGTACTTC; CDR3: CATGVVYDYEQYF
size: once; D: TRBD2; length: 16; V: TRBV19; J: TRBJ2-1; DNA: TGTGCCAGTAGCCGTAGACTAGCGGAATCGAACAATGAGCAGTTCTTC; CDR3: CASSRRLAESNNEQFF
size: .; D: .; length: 14; V: TRBV3-1/TRBV3-2; J: TRBJ2-2; DNA: TGTGCCAGCAGCCCATACAGGTTATCCGGGGAGCTGTTTTTT; CDR3: CASSPYRLSGELFF
size: .; D: .; length: 14; V: TRBV3-1/TRBV3-2; J: TRBJ2-3; DNA: TGTGCCAGCAGCCAAGGGTGGTTCACAGATACGCAGTATTTT; CDR3: CASSQGWFTDTQYF
size: .; D: .; length: 14; V: TRBV6-5; J: TRBJ1-1; DNA: TGTGCCAGCAGTTACGAGGAAATGAACACTGAAGCTTTCTTT; CDR3: CASSYEEMNTEAFF
size: .; D: TRBD1; length: 14; V: TRBV16; J: TRBJ2-7; DNA: TGTGCCAGCAGCCTTCTCGGGACAGCCTACGAGCAGTACTTC; CDR3: CASSLLGTAYEQYF